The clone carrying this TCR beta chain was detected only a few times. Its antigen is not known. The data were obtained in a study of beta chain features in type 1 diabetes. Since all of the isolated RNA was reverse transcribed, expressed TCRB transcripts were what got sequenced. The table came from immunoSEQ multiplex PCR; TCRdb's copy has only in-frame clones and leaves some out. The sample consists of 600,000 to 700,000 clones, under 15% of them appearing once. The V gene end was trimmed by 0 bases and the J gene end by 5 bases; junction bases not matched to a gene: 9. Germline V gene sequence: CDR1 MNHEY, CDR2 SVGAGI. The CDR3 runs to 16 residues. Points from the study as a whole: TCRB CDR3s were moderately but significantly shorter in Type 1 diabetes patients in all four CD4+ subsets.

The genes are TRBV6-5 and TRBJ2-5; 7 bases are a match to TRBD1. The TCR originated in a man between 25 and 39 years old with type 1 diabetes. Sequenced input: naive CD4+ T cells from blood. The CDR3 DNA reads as TGTGCCAGCAGTTACTCTAGACAGGGAACTAAGGAGACCCAGTACTTC. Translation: CASSYSRQGTKETQYF.